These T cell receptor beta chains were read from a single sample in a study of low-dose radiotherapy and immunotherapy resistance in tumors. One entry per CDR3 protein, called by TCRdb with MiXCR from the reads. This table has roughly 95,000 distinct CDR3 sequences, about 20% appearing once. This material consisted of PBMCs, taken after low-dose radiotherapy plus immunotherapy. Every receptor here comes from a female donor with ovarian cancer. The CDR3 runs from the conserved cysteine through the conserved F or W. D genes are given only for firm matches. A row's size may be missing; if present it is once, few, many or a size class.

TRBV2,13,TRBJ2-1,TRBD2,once,TGTGCCAGCAAGGGACTAGCGGGACAGGAGCAGTTCTTC,CASKGLAGQEQFF
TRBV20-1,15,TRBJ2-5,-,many,TGCAGTGCTAGAGATGTGGCAGACCCCCGAGAGACCCAGTACTTC,CSARDVADPRETQYF
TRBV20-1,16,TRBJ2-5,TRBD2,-,TGCAGTGCTAGGATTGGCACTAGCGGGTACCAAGAGACCCAGTACTTC,CSARIGTSGYQETQYF
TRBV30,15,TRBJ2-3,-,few,TGTGCCTGGACCAGTTCAGGAGTACTCACAGATACGCAGTATTTT,CAWTSSGVLTDTQYF
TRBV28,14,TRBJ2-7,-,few,TGTGCCAGCACCCAATCCAGAGCAAGTGACGAGCAGTACTTC,CASTQSRASDEQYF
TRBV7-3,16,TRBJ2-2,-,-,TGTGCCACCGCCCCTGTAGGAGGGCCGAACACCGGGGAGCTGTTTTTT,CATAPVGGPNTGELFF
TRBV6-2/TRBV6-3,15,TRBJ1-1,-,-,TGTGCCAGCAGAAAACCGGGACCCCTGGGGACTGAAGCTTTCTTT,CASRKPGPLGTEAFF
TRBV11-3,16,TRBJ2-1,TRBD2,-,TGTGCCAGCAGCCCTGGGATCGGGAGGACCTACAATGAGCAGTTCTTC,CASSPGIGRTYNEQFF
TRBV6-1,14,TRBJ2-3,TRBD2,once,TGTGCCAGCAGTGATAGCGGGGACACAGATACGCAGTATTTT,CASSDSGDTDTQYF
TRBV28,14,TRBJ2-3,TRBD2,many,TGTGCCAGCAGGGCTAGCGGGGGGAGAGATACGCAGTATTTT,CASRASGGRDTQYF
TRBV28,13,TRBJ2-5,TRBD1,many,TGTGCCAGCAGTCGAGGACAGGGGGAGACCCAGTACTTC,CASSRGQGETQYF
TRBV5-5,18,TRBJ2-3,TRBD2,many,TGTGCCAGCAGCTTGGATCTAGCGGGGGTTCACTCCACAGATACGCAGTATTTT,CASSLDLAGVHSTDTQYF
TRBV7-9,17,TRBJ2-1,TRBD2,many,TGTGCCAGCAGCGGCCTACTAGCGGGGGACTCCTACAATGAGCAGTTCTTC,CASSGLLAGDSYNEQFF
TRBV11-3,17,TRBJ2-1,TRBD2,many,TGTGCCAGCAGCTTCCTCCTACTAGCGGAGGAGCCGGATGAGCAGTTCTTC,CASSFLLLAEEPDEQFF
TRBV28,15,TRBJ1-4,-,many,TGTGCCAGCAGTTCCATCAGGGTACCTAATGAAAAACTGTTTTTT,CASSSIRVPNEKLFF
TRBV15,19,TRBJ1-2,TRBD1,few,TGTGCCACCAGCAGAGATCGTAGGGCAGGGGGGCGGACAAACTATGGCTACACCTTC,CATSRDRRAGGRTNYGYTF
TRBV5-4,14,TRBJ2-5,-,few,TGTGCCAGCAGCCCGGAGGCGAGCCAAGAGACCCAGTACTTC,CASSPEASQETQYF
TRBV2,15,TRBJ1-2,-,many,TGTGCCAGCAGTGAAGCGCGAGGGGAGTTTCGCGGCTACACCTTC,CASSEARGEFRGYTF
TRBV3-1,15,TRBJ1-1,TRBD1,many,TGTGCCAGCAGCCAATGGGACAGGGGGAACACTGAAGCTTTCTTT,CASSQWDRGNTEAFF
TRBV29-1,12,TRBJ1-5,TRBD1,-,TGCAGCGTTTGGGACAGAGATCAGCCCCAGCATTTT,CSVWDRDQPQHF
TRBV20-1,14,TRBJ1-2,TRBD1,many,TGCAGTGCCCTCGTCGGGACAGGGACCTATGGCTACACCTTC,CSALVGTGTYGYTF
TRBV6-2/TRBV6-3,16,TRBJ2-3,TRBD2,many,TGTGCCAGCAGTGTCGGGACTAGCGGAGCTACAGATACGCAGTATTTT,CASSVGTSGATDTQYF
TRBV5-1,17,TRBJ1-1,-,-,TGCGCCAGCAGCTTGCTCCCGTCAGGCAAGATGAACACTGAAGCTTTCTTT,CASSLLPSGKMNTEAFF
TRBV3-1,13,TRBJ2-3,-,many,TGTGCCAGCAACGGGGGCGACACAGATACGCAGTATTTT,CASNGGDTDTQYF
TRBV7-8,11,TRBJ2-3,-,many,TGTGCCAGCAGCTTAGCGACTTACTCTTTTTTT,CASSLATYSFF
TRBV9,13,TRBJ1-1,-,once,TGTGCCAGCAGCGCAGGGATCGGCACTGAAGCTTTCTTT,CASSAGIGTEAFF
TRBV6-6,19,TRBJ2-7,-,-,TGTGCCAGCAGTTACCCGGCCGGGACCCCGAGCCCTTACTCCTACGAGCAGTACTTC,CASSYPAGTPSPYSYEQYF
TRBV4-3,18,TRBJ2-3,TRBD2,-,TGCGCCAGCAGCCGGCGAGAGCCTAGCGGGTTTAGCACAGATACGCAGTATTTT,CASSRREPSGFSTDTQYF
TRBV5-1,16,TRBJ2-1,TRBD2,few,TGCGCCAGCAGCTTGGCCTGGACTAGAGGAGTCGATGAGCAGTTCTTC,CASSLAWTRGVDEQFF
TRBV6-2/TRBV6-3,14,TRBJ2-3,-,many,TGTGCCAGCACAACTAGCACCCGCACAGATACGCAGTATTTT,CASTTSTRTDTQYF
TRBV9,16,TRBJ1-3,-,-,TGTGCCAGCAGCGTAGCGGGACACCGCTCTGGAAACACCATATATTTT,CASSVAGHRSGNTIYF
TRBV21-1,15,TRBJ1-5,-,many,TGTGCCATCGTCCTCACAGGGGGCGCGAGTCAGCCCCAGCATTTT,CAIVLTGGASQPQHF
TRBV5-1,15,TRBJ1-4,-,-,TGCGCCAGCAGCAACGGACTAGCAACTAATGAAAAACTGTTTTTT,CASSNGLATNEKLFF